These T cell receptor beta chains were read from a single sample in a study of T cell responses to AZD1222 COVID-19 vaccine. The repertoire was sequenced with immunoSEQ multiplex PCR; TCRdb's copy has only in-frame clones and lacks some. This table holds 150,000 to 250,000 clones, approximately 95% found once. The material sequenced was peripheral blood, taken 28 days after the second AZD1222 dose. These receptors originate from an adult who received the AZD1222 COVID-19 vaccine. Both conserved end residues are part of each CDR3.

TRBV5-6	TRBJ1-5	CASSFHRGSNQPQHF
TRBV19	TRBJ1-6	CASSSGTDPNSPLHF
TRBV2	TRBJ2-5	CASSVDFSETQYF
TRBV27	TRBJ1-2	CASGRGFYGYTF
TRBV2	TRBJ2-2	CASSRTSITGELFF
TRBV19	TRBJ1-1	CASTAGRSGFEAFF
TRBV6-5	TRBJ2-7	CASTAEPPLYEQYF
TRBV6-5	TRBJ1-2	CASSLPGGGYTF
TRBV27	TRBJ1-2	CASSLTTGTGGHYGYTF
TRBV27	TRBJ1-2	CASSLRGAYGYTF
TRBV6-5	TRBJ1-4	CASSYGSAATNEKLFF
TRBV12-5	TRBJ2-1	CASGPFPGKSRNEQFF
TRBV7-2	TRBJ2-5	CASSSGLAGGKETQYF
TRBV23-1	TRBJ1-2	CASSQSLTGLYGYTF
TRBV19	TRBJ2-1	CASTRTSGRPYNEQFF
TRBV9	TRBJ2-2	CASSPGRGGLGELFF
TRBV6-5	TRBJ1-6	CASKTGDNSPLHF
TRBV18	TRBJ1-5	CASSQTGSQPQHF
TRBV6-2/TRBV6-3	TRBJ2-1	CASSYLGSYNEQFF
TRBV5-8	TRBJ1-2	CASSLRPQGGNYGYTF
TRBV9	TRBJ2-7	CASSAGDIIANEQYF
TRBV25-1	TRBJ1-6	CASSVVSYNSPLHF
TRBV9	TRBJ2-3	CASSAHSGVFTDTQYF
TRBV9	TRBJ2-1	CASSALAGGPNSYNEQFF
TRBV7-3	TRBJ1-1	CASSLIGTQPEAFF
TRBV6-1	TRBJ2-3	CASSDPTRPRTDTQYF
TRBV3-1/TRBV3-2	TRBJ1-5	CASSQQTGGEPQHF
TRBV19	TRBJ2-3	CASREIITAHTQYF
TRBV5-1	TRBJ1-2	CASRIQDSYYGYTF
TRBV4-1	TRBJ1-1	CASSQDRGNTEAFF
TRBV7-2	TRBJ1-6	CASSQAGTPNSPLHF
TRBV27	TRBJ2-7	CASSFQKPSSYEQYF
TRBV5-4	TRBJ2-3	CASSLGGGPDTQYF
TRBV3-1/TRBV3-2	TRBJ1-6	CASSHDSLGRSPLHF
TRBV24-1	TRBJ2-5	CATSEKTEGETQYF
TRBV20-1	TRBJ2-3	CSASRQGGDTQYF
TRBV14	TRBJ2-7	CASSSQTGPSYEQYF
TRBV10-3	TRBJ2-3	CAISEIGQGIGTDTQYF
TRBV3-1/TRBV3-2	TRBJ1-1	CASSQDWAQGENTEAFF
TRBV9	TRBJ1-2	CASSAEIYGYTF
TRBV3-1/TRBV3-2	TRBJ2-5	CASSPPQGRGETQYF
TRBV28	TRBJ2-2	CASSTGQGTGELFF